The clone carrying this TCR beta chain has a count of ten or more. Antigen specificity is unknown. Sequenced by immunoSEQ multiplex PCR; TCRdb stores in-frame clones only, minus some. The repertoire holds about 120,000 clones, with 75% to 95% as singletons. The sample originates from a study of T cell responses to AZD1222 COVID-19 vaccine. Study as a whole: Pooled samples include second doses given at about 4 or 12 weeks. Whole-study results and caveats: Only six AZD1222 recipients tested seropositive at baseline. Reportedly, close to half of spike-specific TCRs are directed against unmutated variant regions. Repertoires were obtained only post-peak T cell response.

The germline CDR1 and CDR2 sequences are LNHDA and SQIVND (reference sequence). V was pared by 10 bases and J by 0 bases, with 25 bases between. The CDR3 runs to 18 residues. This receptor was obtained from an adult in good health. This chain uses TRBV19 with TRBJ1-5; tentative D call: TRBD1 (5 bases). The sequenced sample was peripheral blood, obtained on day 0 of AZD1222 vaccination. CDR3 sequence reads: CATNAGTRTQYSNQPQHF. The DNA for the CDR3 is TGTGCCACCAACGCCGGGACCCGAACCCAATATAGCAATCAGCCCCAGCATTTT.